This T cell receptor (beta chain) was retrieved from a study of molecular identifiers for immune sequencing clone quantification. General observations from the study: Clones above 20 RNA copies contained over 98% of effector molecules but under 1% of naive ones.

TCRdb analysed the PCR reads with MiXCR anew, one entry per CDR3 protein. The profile covers roughly 630,000 distinct CDR3 sequences, with about 25% appearing a single time and approximately 0.75% taken by the ten largest. Naive CD8 T cells underwent sorting with the CD8+CD4-CCR7+CD45RA+ definition. Comment on this clonotype: Its target is unknown. Just one base apart from a much larger clone, this may be a read error.

The length of the CDR3 is 16 residues. Germline V CDR1 and CDR2: SNHLY, FYNNEI. The clonotype comes from a human donor in good health. Some libraries in this study had Jurkat cell RNA spiked in. This chain connects TRBV2 to TRBJ1-3; D ambiguous. Sequencing used naive CD8+ T cells from blood, with Jurkat cell RNA spiked in. Subset reported: FACS-sorted CD8+CD4-CCR7+CD45RA+ naive T cells. DNA for the CDR3: TGTGCCAACAGTGAAGGCGCACTGACCTCTGGAAACACCATATATTTT. Its translation is CANSEGALTSGNTIYF.